This T cell receptor beta chain is from a study of blood T cell repertoires in COVID-19. Only one count was recorded for this clone. As processed by the authors: Nucleated cell number was recorded as an estimate derived from reference gene primer amplification. Clones were read by immunoSEQ multiplex PCR, and TCRdb kept only the in-frame ones, dropping some. V and J calls and clone size are given by that table; D and trimming were obtained from the DNA. The table includes 300,000 to 400,000 clones, 70% to 90% detected once. The CDR3 loop spans 13 amino acids. V was clipped by 3 bases and J by 6 bases, with 11 bases between them.

The sequenced sample was PBMCs or T cells enriched from blood (not recorded which). The sequence came from a woman aged 30 to 39 with acute COVID-19. V and J are TRBV12-3 or TRBV12-4 and TRBJ1-2; TRBD1 is a possible D gene (6 bases). The CDR3 region has the DNA TGTGCCAGCAGTTTGACAGGTCGCGATGGCTACACCTTC. Translated: CASSLTGRDGYTF.